This TCR beta chain was documented in a study of blood T cells in healthy people across ages. A note on this clonotype: The antigen is unknown.

A second about 7 to 12 cycle PCR used barcoded and J-beta primers. At least 2.5 million CDR3-containing paired-end reads were obtained per sample. TCRdb re-called the 5' RACE reads with MiXCR, one entry per CDR3 protein. Of roughly 2 million distinct CDR3 sequences in the sample, around half were seen once. Study-level results: Considered underestimates were the diversity estimates obtained from one million T cells. Researchers said unsorted PBMCs prevented a conclusive naive versus antigen-experienced comparison. Per million T cells, TCR beta diversity dropped about linearly as age rose.

The specimen was blood. This clonotype was obtained from a woman between 40 and 55 years old in good health.

The CDR3 sequence is CASSLAARDSGYTF. In DNA, the CDR3 is TGTGCCAGCAGCTTAGCGGCGAGGGACTCCGGCTACACCTTC. The chain combines TRBV7-2 with TRBJ1-2, with a weak D call TRBD1 (5 bases). The V end lost 0 bases, the J end lost 8 bases, and 13 bases lay between the germline ends. Germline CDR1 is SGHTA and CDR2 is FQGNSA. This CDR3 spans 14 amino acids.